This TCR beta chain appears in the sequencing data of a study of sequential checkpoint blockade in melanoma. Across the study: Patients were randomized 1:1 to nivolumab-then-ipilimumab or ipilimumab-then-nivolumab first-line. Maintenance nivolumab came after either treatment sequence.

Germline CDR1 and CDR2: MDHEN and SYDVKM. V lost 2 bases and J 3 bases, leaving 7 bases between the germline ends. The CDR3 spans 14 residues. Clones were read by immunoSEQ multiplex PCR, and TCRdb kept only the in-frame ones, dropping some. The data contain 7,000 to 8,500 clones, about 60% of them seen just once; the ten biggest clones take up around 9%. Treatment of the sample: randomized to nivolumab then ipilimumab (arm A) or the reverse (arm B). The sample was CD8+ T cells sorted from blood (inferred from file names), taken from a patient given nivolumab and ipilimumab in sequence. This chain connects TRBV28 to TRBJ1-4; weak D call: TRBD1 (6 bases). This receptor was identified in a human donor with melanoma. The CDR3 is CASSLRGSNEKLFF. Here the CDR3 DNA reads TGTGCCAGCAGTTTAAGGGGGTCTAATGAAAAACTGTTTTTT. The variable domain in full, completed from reference TRBV28 and TRBJ1-4, reads DVKVTQSSRYLVKRTGEKVFLECVQDMDHENMFWYRQDPGLGLRLIYFSYDVKMKEKGDIPEGYSVSREKKERFSLILESASTNQTSMYLCASSLRGSNEKLFFGSGTQLSVL.